This T cell receptor beta chain is drawn from a study of blood T cells in healthy people across ages. Together with a sample-barcoded 5' primer, a J-beta primer mix was included in a second PCR lasting about 6 to 11 cycles. One entry per CDR3 protein, called by TCRdb with MiXCR from the 5' RACE reads. The repertoire holds about 1,800,000 distinct CDR3 sequences, 28% seen once, with 7% to 9% in the top ten. This clonotype was seen at least ten times. This CDR3 has 16 amino acids. The V gene lost 4 bases and the J gene lost 5 bases, with 16 bases spanning the gap. Looked up from germline, CDR1 is SGHRS and CDR2 is YFSETQ.

The sample consisted of blood. The chain uses TRBV5-1 and TRBJ2-6; maybe TRBD2 (6 bases). The sequence came from a woman aged 25 to 45 in good health. DNA of the CDR3: TGCGCCAGCAGCACGGACGGGGGACGAAGGGCCAACGTCCTGACTTTC. The encoded protein is CASSTDGGRRANVLTF.